The 17 T cell receptor beta chains below come from one sample, sequenced in a study of sequential checkpoint blockade in melanoma. Some clones are missing from TCRdb's copy, which holds only in-frame ones; the method was immunoSEQ multiplex PCR. The sample consists of about 3,500 clones, roughly 18% of them appearing once. Treatment in this sample: randomized to nivolumab then ipilimumab (arm A) or the reverse (arm B). Sequenced material: tumor tissue (inferred from file names), taken from a patient given nivolumab and ipilimumab in sequence. The receptors shown here come from a human donor with melanoma.

The chain uses TRBV6-8 and TRBJ2-7; D may match TRBD1 or TRBD2 (5 bases each). Deletions cut 6 bases from V and 5 bases from J, with 20 bases between. The CDR3 is 15 amino acids. Looked up from germline, CDR1 is MNHGY and CDR2 is SAAAGT. The CDR3 loop is CASRLGVPGPHEQYF. The CDR3 DNA sequence: TGTGCCAGCAGGTTAGGTGTCCCGGGGCCGCACGAGCAGTACTTC.

This clone was recorded once. The genes are TRBV29-1 and TRBJ2-1, with D maybe TRBD1 (6 bases). Germline values: CDR1 SQVTM, CDR2 ANQGSEA. This CDR3 is built from 13 residues. The V end lost 4 bases, the J end lost 6 bases, and 13 bases lay between the germline ends. The CDR3 region is CSVGQRGFNEQFF. DNA of the CDR3: TGCAGCGTTGGGCAGAGGGGGTTCAATGAGCAGTTCTTC.

This clone is classed as medium-sized. This rearrangement joins TRBV11-3 to TRBJ2-7; possibly TRBD1 or TRBD2 for D (5 bases each). Trimming shortened V by 5 bases and J by 6 bases, and 17 bases separated the two germline ends. Germline V gene sequence: CDR1 SGHNT, CDR2 YENEEA. The CDR3 is 14 amino acids. Written as DNA, the CDR3 is TGTGCCAGCAGCCCCCCAGAGGGGAATATCGAGCAGTACTTC. Translated: CASSPPEGNIEQYF.

This clone turned up a few times. The J gene is TRBJ1-5, the V gene TRBV6-8, with D maybe TRBD1 (6 bases). With 5 bases removed from V and 3 bases from J, the gap between germline ends came to 17 bases. The germline V gene has CDR1 MNHGY and CDR2 SAAAGT. The CDR3 loop spans 16 amino acids. The CDR3 DNA reads as TGTGCCAGCAGTCGGTCGAGGGGGATTACCAATCAGCCCCAGCATTTT. This gives the protein CASSRSRGITNQPQHF.

The rearrangement joins TRBV29-1 to TRBJ2-4; D ambiguous. Germline lookup yields CDR1 SQVTM and CDR2 ANQGSEA. This CDR3 spans 12 amino acids. Trimming left V 6 bases short and J 10 bases short, with 16 bases between. This CDR3 reads CSVPEQQGIQYF. CDR3 coding DNA: TGCAGCGTACCCGAGCAGCAAGGGATTCAGTACTTC.

This clone was counted many times. V gene TRBV23-1 combines with J gene TRBJ2-5, with D tentatively TRBD1 (6 bases). TRBV23-1 is given ORF status, its function remaining uncertain. The CDR3 sequence is 15 residues long. Trimming removed 6 bases from V and 4 bases from J, with 18 bases in between. CDR3 protein: CASSQAPDSRETQYF. The CDR3 DNA reads as TGCGCCAGCAGCCAAGCCCCGGACAGCCGAGAGACCCAGTACTTC.

The chain employs TRBV11-3 and TRBJ1-1; 7 bases are a match to TRBD1. V dropped 5 bases and J dropped 8; count of bases not matched to a gene: 11. The germline CDR1 and CDR2 sequences are SGHNT and YENEEA. The CDR3 length is 14 residues. In nucleotides, the CDR3 is TGTGCCAGCAGCCAAGCGGGGGACAGCGGCGAAGCTTTCTTT. It codes for CASSQAGDSGEAFF.

By share, this clone counts as medium-sized (0.01 to 0.1%). This chain uses TRBV11-3 with TRBJ2-5, with D possibly being TRBD2 (7 bases). The germline gives CDR1 SGHNT, CDR2 YENEEA. The length of the CDR3 is 16 residues. V lost 3 bases to trimming and J lost 0 bases, with 14 bases between them. CDR3 protein: CASSLGGGAYQETQYF. The CDR3 nucleotides read TGTGCCAGCAGCTTGGGAGGGGGAGCGTACCAAGAGACCCAGTACTTC.

This clone ranks as medium-sized (0.01 to 0.1%). This chain uses TRBV9 with TRBJ1-1; D remains ambiguous. The germline V and J ends were trimmed by 3 bases and 5 bases, with 11 bases remaining between them. Looked up from germline, CDR1 is SGDLS and CDR2 is YYNGEE. The CDR3 spans 13 residues. The CDR3, as DNA: TGTGCCAGCAGCGACTACACCGGGACTGAAGCTTTCTTT. As protein: CASSDYTGTEAFF.

This clone is medium-sized. This sequence joins TRBV6-8 and TRBJ2-7; 8 bases agree with TRBD2. With 7 bases clipped from V and 6 bases from J, the junction kept 14 bases outside the gene matches. The CDR3 covers 15 residues. Germline V gives CDR1 MNHGY, CDR2 SAAAGT. In DNA, the CDR3 is TGTGCCAGCACACAGAACCCTTTTAGCGGGATCGAGCAGTACTTC. This encodes CASTQNPFSGIEQYF.

This clone was observed a handful of times. This sequence joins TRBV23-1 and TRBJ2-7, with TRBD2 as a possible D gene (6 bases). TRBV23-1 is reported as an ORF; its role is uncertain. There are 13 residues in the CDR3. V shed 6 bases and J shed 2 bases, with 11 bases lying between them. Here the CDR3 DNA reads TGCGCCAGCAGCTTTGCGGGGCCCTACGAGCAGTACTTC. This encodes CASSFAGPYEQYF.

V and J are TRBV11-3 and TRBJ2-7, with TRBD1 matching over 8 bases. The CDR3 length is 14 residues. J lost 3 bases, V lost 5 bases, and 6 bases had no gene match. The germline V gene encodes CDR1 SGHNT and CDR2 YENEEA. DNA of the CDR3: TGTGCCAGCAGCCTCGGGACAGGTGGCTACGAGCAGTACTTC. It encodes CASSLGTGGYEQYF.

The chain uses TRBV11-3 and TRBJ2-3; unclear D gene. The CDR3 length is 16 residues. Trimming stripped 5 bases from V and 0 bases from J, with 15 bases between. Germline CDR1 is SGHNT and CDR2 is YENEEA. The CDR3, as DNA: TGTGCCAGCAGCAGCCGACTGAGCGCGAGCACAGATACGCAGTATTTT. Translated: CASSSRLSASTDTQYF.

This clone appeared a few times. The gene calls are TRBV6-8 and TRBJ1-5; possible D gene TRBD1, 5 bases. In germline, CDR1 is MNHGY, CDR2 SAAAGT. The CDR3 has 14 amino acids. Trimming stripped 6 bases from V and 5 bases from J, with 14 bases between. CDR3 amino acids: CASSRASGDQPQHF. CDR3 DNA sequence: TGTGCCAGCAGCCGGGCCTCGGGGGATCAGCCCCAGCATTTT.

This chain links TRBV23-1 with TRBJ2-5; D perhaps matches TRBD2 (5 bases). TRBV23-1 is an open reading frame, and its role is uncertain. The V and J ends lost 7 bases and 4 bases respectively, with 19 bases between them. The CDR3 length is 15 residues. The CDR3 DNA reads as TGCGCCAGCATCCGCCGCCCTAGCCTTCCAGAGACCCAGTACTTC. Translating gives CASIRRPSLPETQYF.

The chain combines TRBV1 with TRBJ2-7; the DNA was not compared with TRBD2, the D call given in the table. TRBV1 is tagged as a pseudogene. This CDR3 comprises 15 residues. The CDR3 nucleotides read TGCGCCAGCAGCCAACCGGCTAGCGGATCCTACGAGCAGTACTTC. Translated, it gives CASSQPASGSYEQYF.

The rearrangement joins TRBV9 to TRBJ1-1; no clear D gene. CDR1 SGDLS and CDR2 YYNGEE come from the germline V gene. Trimming stripped 2 bases from V and 6 bases from J, with 8 bases between. CDR3 size: 12 residues. The CDR3 is CASSVSGAEAFF. CDR3 DNA sequence: TGTGCCAGCAGCGTTTCGGGCGCTGAAGCTTTCTTT.